The 8 T cell receptor beta chains in this list originate from one sample, sequenced in a study of PD-1 blockade in classical Hodgkin lymphoma. Time point defined: cycle 4 day 1 (C4D1), after six to seven weeks of nivolumab. Every patient experienced relapse after autologous stem cell transplantation, and brentuximab vedotin exposure varied. Sequenced by immunoSEQ multiplex PCR; TCRdb stores in-frame clones only, minus some. This sample yields 15,000 to 20,000 clones, of which around 81% are seen a single time; 22% belongs to the top ten. The material sequenced was peripheral blood mononuclear cells (PBMCs), taken before the fourth cycle of nivolumab. Every receptor here comes from a human donor with classical Hodgkin lymphoma.

This clone was observed a few times. The V and J genes are TRBV29-1 and TRBJ2-7; TRBD2 agrees at 9 bases. This CDR3 is 13 amino acids long. V lost 6 bases and J lost 6; bases outside the gene matches: 9. Germline values: CDR1 SQVTM, CDR2 ANQGSEA. CDR3 DNA sequence: TGCAGCGTGTATGCCGGGACTAGCATCGAGCAGTACTTC. Protein product: CSVYAGTSIEQYF.

V and J are TRBV7-2 and TRBJ1-6; D gene uncertain. V was cut by 4 bases and J by 8 bases, with 12 bases left in between. This CDR3 comprises 14 residues. Looked up from germline, CDR1 is SGHTA and CDR2 is FQGNSA. In DNA form, the CDR3 reads TGTGCCAGCAGCTCTACCGGCGGAGATTCACCCCTCCACTTT. Its translation is CASSSTGGDSPLHF. Combining the CDR3 with reference TRBV7-2 and TRBJ1-6 gives the whole variable domain GAGVSQSPSNKVTEKGKDVELRCDPISGHTALYWYRQSLGQGLEFLIYFQGNSAPDKSGLPSDRFSAERTGGSVSTLTIQRTQQEDSAVYLCASSSTGGDSPLHFGNGTRLTVT.

This rearrangement joins TRBV30 to TRBJ1-4; maybe TRBD1 (5 bases). This CDR3 spans 13 amino acids. V gave up 3 bases and J gave up 5 bases, with 10 bases separating them. Per germline, CDR1 GTSNPN and CDR2 SVGIG (reference sequence). For the CDR3, the DNA is TGTGCCTGGAGATGGGGGAAAAATGAAAAACTGTTTTTT. Protein product: CAWRWGKNEKLFF.

J is TRBJ1-1 and V is TRBV5-5; D unclear. The CDR3 totals 13 residues. CDR1 is SGHKS and CDR2 is YYEKEE in the germline V gene (reference sequence). V lost 4 bases, J lost 4 bases, and 11 bases lay in between. CDR3 loop: CASSLGEGTEAFF. CDR3 bases: TGTGCCAGCAGCCTCGGGGAGGGCACTGAAGCTTTCTTT.

This clone was picked up one time. The chain joins TRBV6-4 to TRBJ2-2; unclear D gene. CDR1 and CDR2 from the germline V gene are MRHNA and SNTAGT. CDR3 size: 14 residues. Trimming shortened V by 0 bases and J by 4 bases, and 6 bases separated the two germline ends. In nucleotides, the CDR3 is TGTGCCAGCAGTGACTCTTCGACCACCGGGGAGCTGTTTTTT. It encodes CASSDSSTTGELFF.

This chain uses TRBV10-1 with TRBJ2-3, with TRBD1 as a possible D gene (6 bases). Germline CDR1 is WNHNN and CDR2 is SYGVQD (reference sequence). V shed 3 bases and J shed 5 bases, with 9 bases lying between them. The CDR3 runs 13 residues. CDR3 sequence: CASSEQGVDTQYF. The CDR3 DNA reads TGCGCCAGCAGTGAACAGGGAGTAGATACGCAGTATTTT.

This chain uses TRBV4-3 with TRBJ1-6; D call uncertain. The CDR3 is 12 residues long. Trimming removed 0 bases from V and 10 bases from J, with 4 bases in between. CDR1 and CDR2 from the germline V gene are LGHNA and YSLEER. This CDR3 is CASSQEGSPLHF. The CDR3 nucleotides read TGCGCCAGCAGCCAAGAAGGATCACCCCTCCACTTT.

The CDR3 sequence is CASSLTVQETQYF. CDR3 in DNA: TGTGCCAGCAGCCTGACAGTTCAAGAGACCCAGTACTTC. This sequence joins TRBV7-2 and TRBJ2-5; a weak D match, TRBD1 (5 bases). The CDR3 runs to 13 residues. Trimming took off 5 bases at V and 2 bases at J, with 9 bases between the two ends. Germline V CDR1 and CDR2: SGHTA, FQGNSA.